The rows below give T cell receptor beta chains drawn from one sample of a study of T-cell reconstitution after alpha-beta-depleted transplantation in children. In TCRdb, the PCR reads were re-called with MiXCR into one record per CDR3 protein. The sample yields some 460,000 distinct CDR3 sequences, under 20% seen once. The sequences come from PBMCs, mostly from graft donor cells, collected 360 days after TCRalphabeta/CD19-depleted stem cell transplant. These receptor sequences come from a boy under three years old who had a stem cell transplant for Wiskott-Aldrich syndrome, so the T cells may come from the graft donor. The CDR3 runs from the conserved cysteine through the conserved F or W. A D gene is named only where the DNA matches it firmly.

j_call	v_call	d_call	cdr3_aa
TRBJ2-3	TRBV10-3	TRBD2	CAISISGNGDTQYF
TRBJ1-1	TRBV10-3	.	CAISGTGKANTEAFF
TRBJ2-4	TRBV19	TRBD2	CASSIRREALLDKNIQYF
TRBJ2-1	TRBV5-1	.	CASSGLRGDNEQFF
TRBJ2-7	TRBV20-1	.	CSARRISYEQYF
TRBJ1-2	TRBV7-9	.	CASSPKTTYGYTF
TRBJ2-2	TRBV11-2	.	CASSFVGLRTGELFF
TRBJ2-3	TRBV4-2	.	CASSHPPSGTDTQYF
TRBJ2-7	TRBV4-1	.	CASSQVAGFEQYF
TRBJ1-6	TRBV12-3/TRBV12-4	TRBD1	CASSLRTGQNSPLHF
TRBJ2-7	TRBV7-8	.	CASSLGGQYTGAYEQYF
TRBJ2-5	TRBV12-3/TRBV12-4	.	CASSLGGGKTQYF